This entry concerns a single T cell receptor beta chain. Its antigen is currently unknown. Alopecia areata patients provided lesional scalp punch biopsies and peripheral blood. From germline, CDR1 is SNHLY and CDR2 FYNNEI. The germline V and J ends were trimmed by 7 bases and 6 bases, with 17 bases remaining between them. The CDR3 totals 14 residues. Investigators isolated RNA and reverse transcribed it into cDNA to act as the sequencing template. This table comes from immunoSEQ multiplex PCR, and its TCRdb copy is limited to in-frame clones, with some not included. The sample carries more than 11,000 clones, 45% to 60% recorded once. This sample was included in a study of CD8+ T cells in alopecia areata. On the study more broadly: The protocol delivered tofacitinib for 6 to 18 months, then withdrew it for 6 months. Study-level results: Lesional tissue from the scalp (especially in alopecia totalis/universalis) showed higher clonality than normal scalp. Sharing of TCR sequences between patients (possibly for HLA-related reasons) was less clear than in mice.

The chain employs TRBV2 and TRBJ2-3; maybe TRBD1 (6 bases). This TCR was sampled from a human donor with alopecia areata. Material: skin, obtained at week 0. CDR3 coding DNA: TGTGCCAGCAACCCCGACAGGCTCCGTGATACGCAGTATTTT. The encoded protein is CASNPDRLRDTQYF.